This T cell receptor (beta chain) was observed in a study of identifying expanded T cells in peripheral blood. Study observations and caveats: Two-week clone count variance significantly increased as total template count grew.

A remark on this clone: Antigen specificity is unknown.

Collection occurred without any documented infections or immune events in donors. The CDR3 totals 14 residues. Germline V gene lookup returns CDR1 ENHRY and CDR2 SYGVKD. V dropped 7 bases and J dropped 0; count of bases not matched to a gene: 3. Method: immunoSEQ multiplex PCR; TCRdb's copy keeps in-frame clones and lacks some. The data contain tens of thousands of clones, 84% of them singletons. The chain carries TRBV10-3 and TRBJ2-1; 7 positions agree with TRBD1. The TCR sequence derives from a person aged 18-70 years in good health. The specimen was blood. CDR3 in DNA: TGTGCCATCACGGACAGGAACTCCTACAATGAGCAGTTCTTC. Translated, it gives CAITDRNSYNEQFF.